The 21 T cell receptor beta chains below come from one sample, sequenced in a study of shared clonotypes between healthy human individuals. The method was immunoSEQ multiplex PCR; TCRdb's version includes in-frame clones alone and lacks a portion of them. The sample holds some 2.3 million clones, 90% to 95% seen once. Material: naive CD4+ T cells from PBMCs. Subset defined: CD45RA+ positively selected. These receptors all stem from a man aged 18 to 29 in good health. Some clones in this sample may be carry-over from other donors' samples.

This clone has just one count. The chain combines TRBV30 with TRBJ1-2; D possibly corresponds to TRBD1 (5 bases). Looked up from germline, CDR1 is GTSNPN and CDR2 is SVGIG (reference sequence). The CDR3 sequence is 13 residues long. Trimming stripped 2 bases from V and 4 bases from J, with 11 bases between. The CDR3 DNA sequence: TGTGCCTGGAGTCCGGGACGGTTCTATGGCTACACCTTC. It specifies CAWSPGRFYGYTF.

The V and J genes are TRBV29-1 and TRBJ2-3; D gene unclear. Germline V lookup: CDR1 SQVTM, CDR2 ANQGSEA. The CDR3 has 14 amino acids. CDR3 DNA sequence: TGCAGTTCCTCCCGACACCCCGGCACAGATACGCAGTATTTT. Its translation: CSSSRHPGTDTQYF.

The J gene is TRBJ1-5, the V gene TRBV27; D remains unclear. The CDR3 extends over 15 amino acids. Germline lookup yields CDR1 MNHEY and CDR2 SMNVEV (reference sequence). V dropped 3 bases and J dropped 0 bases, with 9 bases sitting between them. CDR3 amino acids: CASSFLGSSNQPQHF. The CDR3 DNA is TGTGCCAGCAGTTTCTTGGGCTCTAGCAATCAGCCCCAGCATTTT.

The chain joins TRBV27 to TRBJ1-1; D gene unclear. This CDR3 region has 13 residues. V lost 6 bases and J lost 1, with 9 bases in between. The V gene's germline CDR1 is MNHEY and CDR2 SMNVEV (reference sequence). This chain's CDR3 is CASRGNRNTEAFF. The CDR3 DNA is TGTGCCAGCAGAGGAAACCGGAACACTGAAGCTTTCTTT.

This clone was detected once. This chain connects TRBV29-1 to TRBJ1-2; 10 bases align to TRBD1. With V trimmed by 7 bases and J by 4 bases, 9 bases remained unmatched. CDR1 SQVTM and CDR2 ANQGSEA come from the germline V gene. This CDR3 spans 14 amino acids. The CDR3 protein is CSAEEGTGAYGYTF. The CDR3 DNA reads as TGCAGCGCCGAGGAGGGGACAGGGGCCTATGGCTACACCTTC.

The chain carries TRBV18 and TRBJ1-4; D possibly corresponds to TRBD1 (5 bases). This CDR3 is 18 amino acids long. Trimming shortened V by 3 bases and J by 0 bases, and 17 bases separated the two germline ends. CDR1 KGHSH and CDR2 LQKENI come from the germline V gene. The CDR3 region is CASSPTGLPTSTNEKLFF. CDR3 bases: TGTGCCAGCTCACCTACAGGATTACCTACTTCAACTAATGAAAAACTGTTTTTT.

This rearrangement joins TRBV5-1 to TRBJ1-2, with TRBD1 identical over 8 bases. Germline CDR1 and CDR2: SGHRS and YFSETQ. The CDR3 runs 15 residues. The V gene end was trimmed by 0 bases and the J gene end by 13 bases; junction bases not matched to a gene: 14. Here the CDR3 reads CASSLEGRGRGIFTF. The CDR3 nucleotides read TGCGCCAGCAGCTTGGAAGGCAGGGGGCGCGGGATCTTCACCTTC.

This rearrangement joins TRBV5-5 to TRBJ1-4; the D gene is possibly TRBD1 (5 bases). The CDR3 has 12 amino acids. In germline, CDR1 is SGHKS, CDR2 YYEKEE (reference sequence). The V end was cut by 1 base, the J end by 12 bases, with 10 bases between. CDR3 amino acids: CASSLTGYELFF. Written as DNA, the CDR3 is TGTGCCAGCAGCTTGACAGGCTACGAACTGTTTTTT.

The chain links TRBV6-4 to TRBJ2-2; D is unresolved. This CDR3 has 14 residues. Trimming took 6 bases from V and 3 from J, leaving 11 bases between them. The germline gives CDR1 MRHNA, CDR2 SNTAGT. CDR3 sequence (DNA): TGTGCCAGCAGAATCAGTCCTGACACCGGGGAGCTGTTTTTT. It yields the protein CASRISPDTGELFF.

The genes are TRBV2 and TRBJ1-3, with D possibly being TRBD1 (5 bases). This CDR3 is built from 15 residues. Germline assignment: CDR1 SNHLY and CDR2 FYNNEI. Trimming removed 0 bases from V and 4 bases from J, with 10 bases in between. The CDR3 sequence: CASSEAGGGGNTIYF. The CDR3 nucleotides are TGTGCCAGCAGTGAAGCTGGGGGAGGCGGAAACACCATATATTTT.

The CDR3 spells CASTSGRLLNSGANVLTF. The CDR3 coding sequence is TGTGCCAGCACTAGCGGGAGACTCCTAAACTCTGGGGCCAACGTCCTGACTTTC. This sequence joins TRBV2 and TRBJ2-6, with 10 bases that match TRBD2. V trimming: 7 bases; J trimming: 0 bases; junction bases outside the gene matches: 9. The CDR3 is made up of 18 amino acids. From germline, CDR1 is SNHLY and CDR2 FYNNEI. The whole variable domain, remainder taken from reference TRBV2 and TRBJ2-6, is EPEVTQTPSHQVTQMGQEVILRCVPISNHLYFYWYRQILGQKVEFLVSFYNNEISEKSEIFDDQFSVERPDGSNFTLKIRSTKLEDSAMYFCASTSGRLLNSGANVLTFGAGSRLTVL.

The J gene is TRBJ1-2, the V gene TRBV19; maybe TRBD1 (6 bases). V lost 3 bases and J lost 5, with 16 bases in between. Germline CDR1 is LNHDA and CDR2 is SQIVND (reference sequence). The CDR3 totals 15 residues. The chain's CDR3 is CASSIVRTGLYGYTF. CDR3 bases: TGTGCCAGTAGTATTGTCCGTACAGGGTTATATGGCTACACCTTC.

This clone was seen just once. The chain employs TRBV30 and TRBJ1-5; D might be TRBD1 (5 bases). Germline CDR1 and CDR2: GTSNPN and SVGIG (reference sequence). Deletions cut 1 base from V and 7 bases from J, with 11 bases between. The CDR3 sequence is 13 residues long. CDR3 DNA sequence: TGTGCCTGGAGTGCTCAGGGTATCCAGCCCCAGCATTTT. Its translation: CAWSAQGIQPQHF.

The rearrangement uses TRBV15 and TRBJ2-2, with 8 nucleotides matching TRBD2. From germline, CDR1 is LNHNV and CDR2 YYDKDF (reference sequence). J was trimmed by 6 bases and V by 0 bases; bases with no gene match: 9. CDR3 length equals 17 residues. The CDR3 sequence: CATSRDLRREVAGELFF. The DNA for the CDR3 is TGTGCCACCAGCAGAGACCTACGGCGGGAGGTCGCCGGGGAGCTGTTTTTT.

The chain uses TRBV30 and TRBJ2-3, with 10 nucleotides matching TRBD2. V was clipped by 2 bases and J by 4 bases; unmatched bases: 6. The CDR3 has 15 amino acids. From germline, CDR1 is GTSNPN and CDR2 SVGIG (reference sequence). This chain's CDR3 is CAWSQGLAGADTQYF. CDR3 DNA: TGTGCCTGGAGTCAAGGGCTAGCGGGAGCAGATACGCAGTATTTT.

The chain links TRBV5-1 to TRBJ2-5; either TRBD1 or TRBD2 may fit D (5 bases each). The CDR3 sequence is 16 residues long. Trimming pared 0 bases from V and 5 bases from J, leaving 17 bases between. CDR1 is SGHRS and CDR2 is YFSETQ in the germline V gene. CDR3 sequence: CASSLGQGASGETQYF. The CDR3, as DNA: TGCGCCAGCAGCTTGGGACAAGGGGCGTCGGGGGAGACCCAGTACTTC.

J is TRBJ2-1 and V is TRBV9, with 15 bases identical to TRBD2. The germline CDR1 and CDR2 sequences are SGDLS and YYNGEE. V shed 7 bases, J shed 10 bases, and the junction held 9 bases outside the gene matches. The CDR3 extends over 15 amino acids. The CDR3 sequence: CASGQTGTSGREQFF. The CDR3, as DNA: TGTGCCAGCGGCCAGACCGGGACTAGCGGGAGGGAGCAGTTCTTC.

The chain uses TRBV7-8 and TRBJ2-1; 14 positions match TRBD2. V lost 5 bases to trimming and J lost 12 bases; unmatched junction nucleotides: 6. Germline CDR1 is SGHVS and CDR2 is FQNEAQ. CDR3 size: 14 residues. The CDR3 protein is CASSTGLAGVAQFF. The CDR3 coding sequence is TGTGCCAGCAGCACGGGACTAGCGGGAGTCGCGCAGTTCTTC.

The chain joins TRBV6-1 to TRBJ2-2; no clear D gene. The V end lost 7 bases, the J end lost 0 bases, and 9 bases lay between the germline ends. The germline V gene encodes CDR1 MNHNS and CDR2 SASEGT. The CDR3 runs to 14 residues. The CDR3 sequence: CASIWSANTGELFF. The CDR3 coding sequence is TGTGCCAGCATATGGAGCGCGAACACCGGGGAGCTGTTTTTT.

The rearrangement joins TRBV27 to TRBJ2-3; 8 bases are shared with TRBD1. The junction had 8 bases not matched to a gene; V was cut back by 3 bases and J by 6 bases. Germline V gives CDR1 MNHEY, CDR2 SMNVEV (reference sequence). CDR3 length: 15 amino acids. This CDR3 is CASSFQDRVHDTQYF. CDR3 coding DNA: TGTGCCAGCAGTTTTCAGGACAGGGTTCACGATACGCAGTATTTT.

The CDR3, as DNA: TGTGCCAGCAGCAGACCGCCCACCGGGGAGCTGTTTTTT. Protein: CASSRPPTGELFF. This chain uses TRBV27 with TRBJ2-2; the D is unclear. V dropped 6 bases and J dropped 4 bases, with 9 bases sitting between them. The length of the CDR3 is 13 residues. Germline CDR1 MNHEY, CDR2 SMNVEV (reference sequence).